Here is one TCR beta chain with its context. The antigen is undetermined. This entry belongs to a study of shared clonotypes between healthy human individuals. As for the study in general: Plates per donor: three CD4 naive, three CD4 memory, two CD8 naive, one CD8 memory. Study outcomes and limitations: Rarefaction analysis demonstrated incomplete sorted-subset sequencing notwithstanding large depth.

Germline V gene sequence: CDR1 MDHEN, CDR2 SYDVKM. The CDR3 is 14 amino acids. Trimming removed 6 bases from V and 5 bases from J; junction bases left unmatched: 6. In the authors' workflow: Junction-only immunoSEQ sequences carried no quality scores, so filtering differed. Sequencing was performed with immunoSEQ multiplex PCR; in TCRdb, only in-frame clones are kept and a portion is missing. V, J and clone size are taken as reported in that table, and D and trimming were inferred from the DNA itself. This table holds over a million clones, 98% found once. V and J are TRBV28 and TRBJ1-5; the match to TRBD1 covers 8 bases. Sequencing was done on a sample of naive CD4+ T cells sorted from blood. Subset in this sample: CD45RA+ positively selected. The receptor was isolated from a man between 25 and 39 years old in good health. The CDR3 DNA sequence: TGTGCCAGCAGACAACAGGGGGGTCATCAGCCCCAGCATTTT. Residues: CASRQQGGHQPQHF.